The 8 T cell receptor beta chains below were found in one sample sequenced in a study of TIL therapy for anti-PD-1-resistant metastatic lung cancer. Sequencing used immunoSEQ v3. The protocol was immunoSEQ multiplex PCR, while the TCRdb copy is restricted to in-frame clones and leaves out a portion. The data show about 10,000 clones, with 55% to 70% seen just once and around an eighth held by the top ten. Stated time point: pre-treatment sample, taken before nivolumab and TIL therapy. Most excised metastases sampled were pleural nodules or supraclavicular lymph nodes. The material sequenced was tumor tissue, taken at baseline. These receptors all come from a person aged 25 to 80 with non-small cell lung cancer.

V and J are TRBV7-9 and TRBJ2-3; D gene uncertain. This CDR3 is 14 amino acids long. Trimming took off 3 bases at V and 6 bases at J, with 13 bases between the two ends. CDR1 and CDR2 (germline): SEHNR, FQNEAQ (reference sequence). DNA of the CDR3: TGTGCCAGCAGCTTGGGGTGGATGCTTGATACGCAGTATTTT. Translating it yields CASSLGWMLDTQYF.

The chain links TRBV14 to TRBJ1-1; no reliable D call. Germline values: CDR1 SGHDN, CDR2 FVKESK. CDR3 length equals 16 residues. Trimming removed 4 bases at V and 4 bases at J, with 19 bases between. The DNA of the CDR3 is TGTGCCAGCAGCCGACCAGACGAGGGCCGGGGCACTGAAGCTTTCTTT. Its protein product is CASSRPDEGRGTEAFF.

This sequence joins TRBV5-1 and TRBJ2-3; D unclear. CDR3 length equals 15 residues. Germline assignment: CDR1 SGHRS and CDR2 YFSETQ. The V end lost 0 bases, the J end lost 0 bases, and 8 bases lay between the germline ends. CDR3 DNA: TGCGCCAGCAGCTTGGGGATCGCCAGCACAGATACGCAGTATTTT. Translated, it gives CASSLGIASTDTQYF.

The chain carries TRBV28 and TRBJ2-7; 9 positions agree with TRBD1. V shed 3 bases, J shed 4 bases, and the junction held 4 bases outside the gene matches. This CDR3 has 14 residues. The germline V gene encodes CDR1 MDHEN and CDR2 SYDVKM. DNA of the CDR3: TGTGCCAGCAGTTTTACAGGGGGCCTGTACGAGCAGTACTTC. It specifies CASSFTGGLYEQYF.

The CDR3 sequence: CASSQDQGLATDEQFF. The CDR3 DNA reads TGCGCCAGCAGCCAAGATCAAGGACTAGCCACCGATGAGCAGTTCTTC. The chain recombines TRBV4-1 with TRBJ2-1; 8 bases are shared with TRBD2. Trimming cost V 0 bases and J 8 bases; bases outside gene matches: 9. The CDR3 runs 16 residues. Germline V CDR1 and CDR2: MGHRA, YSYEKL.

The chain uses TRBV19 and TRBJ2-3; 8 bases agree with TRBD2. The CDR3 is 15 residues long. The trim removed 5 bases at V and 5 bases at J, leaving 9 bases unmatched. Germline V CDR1 and CDR2: LNHDA, SQIVND (reference sequence). DNA of the CDR3: TGTGCCAGTAGTCCCCAGCGGGGGCGGGGAGATACGCAGTATTTT. Protein: CASSPQRGRGDTQYF. Based on the CDR3 plus reference TRBV19 and TRBJ2-3, the full variable domain is DGGITQSPKYLFRKEGQNVTLSCEQNLNHDAMYWYRQDPGQGLRLIYYSQIVNDFQKGDIAEGYSVSREKKESFPLTVTSAQKNPTAFYLCASSPQRGRGDTQYFGPGTRLTVL.

This clone is labeled medium-sized. The genes are TRBV7-9 and TRBJ1-1; D not certain. V lost 5 bases to trimming and J lost 2 bases, with 15 bases between them. Looked up from germline, CDR1 is SEHNR and CDR2 is FQNEAQ (reference sequence). There are 15 residues in the CDR3. The DNA of the CDR3 is TGTGCCAGCAGCGTTAACTCAGTGATTAACACTGAAGCTTTCTTT. It translates to CASSVNSVINTEAFF.

V gene TRBV7-2 combines with J gene TRBJ2-4, with 9 bases fitting TRBD2. The J segment lost 12 bases and the V segment lost 2 bases, leaving 8 bases of the junction unmatched. The CDR3 is 14 amino acids. In germline, CDR1 is SGHTA, CDR2 FQGNSA. For the CDR3, the DNA is TGTGCCAGCAGCTTATTGGCGGGGGGGACAGCTCAGTACTTC. Translating gives CASSLLAGGTAQYF.